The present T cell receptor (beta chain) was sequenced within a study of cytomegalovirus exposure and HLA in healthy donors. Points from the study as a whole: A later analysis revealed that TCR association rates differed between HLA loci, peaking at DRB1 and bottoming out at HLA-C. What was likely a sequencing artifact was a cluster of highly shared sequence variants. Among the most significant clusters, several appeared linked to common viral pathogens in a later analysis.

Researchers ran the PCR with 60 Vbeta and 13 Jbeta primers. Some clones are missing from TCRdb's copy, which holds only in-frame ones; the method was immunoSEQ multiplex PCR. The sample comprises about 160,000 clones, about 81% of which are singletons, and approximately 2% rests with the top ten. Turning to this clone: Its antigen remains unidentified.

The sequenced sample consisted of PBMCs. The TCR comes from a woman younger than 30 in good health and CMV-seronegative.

DNA of the CDR3: TGCGCCAGCAGCTTGAGCGATAATCAGCCCCAGCATTTT. Translating it yields CASSLSDNQPQHF. The V and J genes are TRBV5-1 and TRBJ1-5; no clear D gene. V was cut by 1 base and J by 4 bases, with 6 bases left in between. CDR1 and CDR2 (germline): SGHRS, YFSETQ. CDR3 length: 13 residues.